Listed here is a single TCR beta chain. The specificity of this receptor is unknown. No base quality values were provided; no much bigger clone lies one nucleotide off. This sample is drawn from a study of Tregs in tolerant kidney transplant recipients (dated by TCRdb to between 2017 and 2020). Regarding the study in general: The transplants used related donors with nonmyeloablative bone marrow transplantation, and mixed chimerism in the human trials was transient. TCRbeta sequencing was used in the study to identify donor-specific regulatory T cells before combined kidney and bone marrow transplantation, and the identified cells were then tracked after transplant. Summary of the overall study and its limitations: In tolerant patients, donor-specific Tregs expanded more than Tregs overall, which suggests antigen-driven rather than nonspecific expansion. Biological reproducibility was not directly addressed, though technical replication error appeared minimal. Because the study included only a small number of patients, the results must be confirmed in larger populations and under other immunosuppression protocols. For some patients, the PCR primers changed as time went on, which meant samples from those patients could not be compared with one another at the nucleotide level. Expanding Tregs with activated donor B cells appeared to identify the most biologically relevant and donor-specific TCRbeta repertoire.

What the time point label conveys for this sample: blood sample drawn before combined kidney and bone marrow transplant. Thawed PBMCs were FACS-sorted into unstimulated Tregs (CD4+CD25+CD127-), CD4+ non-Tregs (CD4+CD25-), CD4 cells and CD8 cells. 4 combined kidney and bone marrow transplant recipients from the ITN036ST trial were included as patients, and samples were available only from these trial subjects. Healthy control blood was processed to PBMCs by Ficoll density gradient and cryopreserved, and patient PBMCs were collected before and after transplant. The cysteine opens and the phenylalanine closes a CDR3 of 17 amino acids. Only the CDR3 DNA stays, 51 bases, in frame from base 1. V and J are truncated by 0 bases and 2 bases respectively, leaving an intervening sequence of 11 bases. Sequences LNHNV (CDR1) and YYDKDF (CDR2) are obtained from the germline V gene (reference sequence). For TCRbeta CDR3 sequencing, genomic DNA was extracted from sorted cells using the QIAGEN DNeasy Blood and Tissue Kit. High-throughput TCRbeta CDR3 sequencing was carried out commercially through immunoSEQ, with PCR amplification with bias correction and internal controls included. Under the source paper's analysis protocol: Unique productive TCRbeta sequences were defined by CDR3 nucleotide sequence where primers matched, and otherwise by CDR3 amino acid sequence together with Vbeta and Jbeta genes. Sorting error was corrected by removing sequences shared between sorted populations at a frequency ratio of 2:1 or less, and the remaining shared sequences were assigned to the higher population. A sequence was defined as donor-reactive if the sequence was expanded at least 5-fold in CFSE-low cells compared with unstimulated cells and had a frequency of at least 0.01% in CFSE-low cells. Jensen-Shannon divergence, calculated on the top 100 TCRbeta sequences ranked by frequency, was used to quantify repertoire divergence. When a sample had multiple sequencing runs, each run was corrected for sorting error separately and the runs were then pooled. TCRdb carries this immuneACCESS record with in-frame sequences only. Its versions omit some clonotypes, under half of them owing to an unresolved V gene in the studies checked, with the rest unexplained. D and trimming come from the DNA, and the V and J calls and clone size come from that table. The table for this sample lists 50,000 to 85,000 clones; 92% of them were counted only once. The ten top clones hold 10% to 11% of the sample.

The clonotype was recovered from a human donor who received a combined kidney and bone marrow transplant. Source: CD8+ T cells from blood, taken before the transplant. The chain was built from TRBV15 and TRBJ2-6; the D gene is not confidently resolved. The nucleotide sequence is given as TGTGCCACCAGCAGAGATAGATTGGTCCCTGGGGCCAACGTCCTGACTTTC. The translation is CATSRDRLVPGANVLTF.